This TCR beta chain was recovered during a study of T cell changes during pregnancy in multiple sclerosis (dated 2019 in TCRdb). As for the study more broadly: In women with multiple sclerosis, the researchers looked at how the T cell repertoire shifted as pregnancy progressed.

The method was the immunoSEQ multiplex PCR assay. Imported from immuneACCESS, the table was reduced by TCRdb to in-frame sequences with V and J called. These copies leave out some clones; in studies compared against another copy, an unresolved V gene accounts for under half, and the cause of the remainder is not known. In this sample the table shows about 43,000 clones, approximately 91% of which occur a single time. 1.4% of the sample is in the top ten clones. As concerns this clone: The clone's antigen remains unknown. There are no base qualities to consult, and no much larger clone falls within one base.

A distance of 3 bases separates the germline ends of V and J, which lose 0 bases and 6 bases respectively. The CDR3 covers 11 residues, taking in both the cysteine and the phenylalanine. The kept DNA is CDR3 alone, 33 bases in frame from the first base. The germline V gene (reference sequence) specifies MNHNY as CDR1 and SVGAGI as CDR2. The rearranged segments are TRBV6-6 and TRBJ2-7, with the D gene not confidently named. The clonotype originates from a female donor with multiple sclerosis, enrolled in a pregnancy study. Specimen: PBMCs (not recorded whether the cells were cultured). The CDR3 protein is CASSYSTEQYF. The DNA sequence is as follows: TGTGCCAGCAGTTACTCGACCGAGCAGTACTTC.